One and the same sample provided the 16 T cell receptor beta chains below, sequenced in a study of early T cells in non-severe SARS-CoV-2 infection. TCRdb called the 5' RACE reads again in MiXCR, with one record for every CDR3 protein. This table has 20,000 to 30,000 distinct CDR3 sequences, approximately 4.8% appearing once. Sequenced material: whole blood. All receptors derive from an adult who was a healthcare worker with PCR-confirmed SARS-CoV-2 infection or an uninfected control (not recorded which).

This clonotype has a handful of counts. The V gene is TRBV11-2, the J gene TRBJ1-1, with D maybe TRBD1 (5 bases). In germline, CDR1 is SGHAT, CDR2 FQNNGV. The CDR3 is made up of 16 amino acids. Trimming took off 1 base at V and 1 base at J, with 13 bases between the two ends. CDR3: CASSLGAGTGNTEAFF. The CDR3 DNA sequence: TGTGCCAGCAGCTTAGGTGCCGGGACCGGGAACACTGAAGCTTTCTTT.

This clonotype was detected ten times or more. This chain uses TRBV10-1 with TRBJ2-4, with a possible D match to TRBD1 (6 bases). Germline loops: CDR1 WNHNN, CDR2 SYGVQD (reference sequence). Trimming cost V 2 bases and J 6 bases, with 11 bases left between them. There are 14 residues in the CDR3. DNA of the CDR3: TGCGCCAGCAGTGAGCCAGCCAGGGGAAACATTCAGTACTTC. Translated, it gives CASSEPARGNIQYF.

This clonotype was found many times. This rearrangement joins TRBV29-1 to TRBJ2-1; D call uncertain. The V end was cut by 4 bases, the J end by 4 bases, with 5 bases between. Looked up from germline, CDR1 is SQVTM and CDR2 is ANQGSEA. The CDR3 has 11 residues. The DNA of the CDR3 is TGCAGCGTTGTTAAGTACAATGAGCAGTTCTTC. This codes for CSVVKYNEQFF.

In this sample, this clonotype is medium-sized. J is TRBJ2-7 and V is TRBV20-1; TRBD2 agrees at 8 bases. V shed 1 base and J 2 bases; nucleotides not matched to a gene: 7. The CDR3 length is 15 residues. The germline V gene has CDR1 DFQATT and CDR2 SNEGSKA (reference sequence). The CDR3 is CSARGAGGLTYEQYF. The CDR3 nucleotides read TGCAGTGCTAGAGGGGCGGGGGGCCTGACCTACGAGCAGTACTTC.

This clonotype was observed many times. The gene calls are TRBV7-2 and TRBJ2-5; tentatively, D is TRBD1 (8 bases). From germline, CDR1 is SGHTA and CDR2 FQGNSA. This CDR3 is built from 16 residues. V was shortened by 4 bases and J by 1 base, with 16 bases between the two germline ends. CDR3 in DNA: TGTGCCAGCAGCTCCGGACAGGGAGGGGCCCAAGAGACCCAGTACTTC. Encoded protein: CASSSGQGGAQETQYF.

This clonotype was counted between two and nine times. The chain is built from TRBV4-3 and TRBJ1-1; unclear D gene. The V and J ends lost 0 bases and 3 bases respectively, with 14 bases between them. Germline values: CDR1 LGHNA, CDR2 YSLEER. The CDR3 runs 16 residues. Here the CDR3 reads CASSQDRAGSHTEAFF. CDR3 coding DNA: TGCGCCAGCAGCCAAGATAGGGCGGGAAGTCACACTGAAGCTTTCTTT.

This clonotype was detected ten times or more. The genes are TRBV21-1 and TRBJ2-2. TRBV21-1 is reported as a pseudogene. The CDR3 sequence is 14 residues long. The CDR3 spells CASSETTNTGELFF. The CDR3 DNA follows: TGTGCCAGCAGCGAAACAACGAACACCGGGGAGCTGTTTTTT.

This clonotype was seen at least ten times. V gene TRBV7-2 combines with J gene TRBJ2-3, with a tentative D call TRBD1 (6 bases). This CDR3 has 16 residues. The V and J ends lost 7 bases and 1 base respectively, with 18 bases between them. Germline V gene data show CDR1 as SGHTA and CDR2 as FQGNSA. The CDR3 is CASTYFRTAGTDTQYF. CDR3 DNA: TGTGCCAGCACCTACTTTCGGACAGCGGGCACAGATACGCAGTATTTT.

This clonotype was picked up many times. This chain joins TRBV11-2 and TRBJ1-1; a possible D gene is TRBD1 (5 bases). Germline V gene lookup returns CDR1 SGHAT and CDR2 FQNNGV. The CDR3 is made up of 15 amino acids. Trimming cost V 1 base and J 4 bases, with 13 bases left between them. The CDR3 DNA is TGTGCCAGCAGCTTAGGAGGTGGGGCAGCCACTGAAGCTTTCTTT. This gives the protein CASSLGGGAATEAFF.

This clonotype has ten or more counts. The V call is TRBV6-5, the J call TRBJ2-5; 11 positions agree with TRBD2. Germline CDR1 reads MNHEY; CDR2 reads SVGAGI. This CDR3 has 16 amino acids. Trimming took 2 bases from V and 7 from J; bases not matched to a gene: 9. CDR3 residues: CASSYEVAGGPGTQYF. CDR3 sequence (DNA): TGTGCCAGCAGTTACGAAGTAGCGGGGGGGCCAGGGACCCAGTACTTC.

This clonotype was counted at least ten times. The chain uses TRBV7-2 and TRBJ2-2; TRBD1 or TRBD2 may be the D gene (5 bases each). Germline loops: CDR1 SGHTA, CDR2 FQGNSA. V lost 4 bases and J lost 0, with 9 bases in between. The CDR3 has 15 residues. CDR3 residues: CASSSGRANTGELFF. The CDR3 DNA follows: TGTGCCAGCAGCTCGGGACGGGCGAACACCGGGGAGCTGTTTTTT.

Ten or more counts support this clonotype. V is TRBV24-1 and J is TRBJ2-7; 9 nucleotides line up with TRBD1. The CDR3 has 14 amino acids. Trimming at V came to 8 bases and at J to 2 bases, leaving 6 bases not matched to a gene. Germline V gives CDR1 KGHDR, CDR2 SFDVKD. CDR3 in amino acids: CATTKTGGTYEQYF. The CDR3 DNA sequence: TGTGCCACCACTAAGACAGGGGGGACCTACGAGCAGTACTTC.

The genes are TRBV7-2 and TRBJ2-6, with D hard to call. Germline V gives CDR1 SGHTA, CDR2 FQGNSA. The V and J ends lost 2 bases and 3 bases respectively, with 8 bases between them. The CDR3 is 15 residues long. The CDR3 protein is CASSLLALGANVLTF. The CDR3 nucleotides read TGTGCCAGCAGCTTACTCGCGCTTGGGGCCAACGTCCTGACTTTC.

This clonotype was recorded many times. J is TRBJ1-5 and V is TRBV20-1, with unresolved D. Germline CDR1 reads DFQATT; CDR2 reads SNEGSKA (reference sequence). The CDR3 has 13 amino acids. With 5 bases removed from V and 4 bases from J, the gap between germline ends came to 12 bases. CDR3 DNA sequence: TGCAGTGCTCCAGGACGGAGAAATCAGCCCCAGCATTTT. Encoded protein: CSAPGRRNQPQHF.

The gene calls are TRBV28 and TRBJ2-7, with a weak D call TRBD1 (5 bases). V was clipped by 2 bases and J by 2 bases, with 13 bases between them. The CDR3 consists of 15 residues. The germline V gene encodes CDR1 MDHEN and CDR2 SYDVKM. CDR3 sequence (DNA): TGTGCCAGCAGTTTAGCCACAGGAGCCACCTACGAGCAGTACTTC. This gives the protein CASSLATGATYEQYF.

This clonotype was counted a few times. The rearrangement uses TRBV7-8 and TRBJ2-2; D is unclear. The ends were cut back, 5 bases at V and 0 bases at J, with 4 bases in the middle. This CDR3 has 13 residues. The germline gives CDR1 SGHVS, CDR2 FQNEAQ. The DNA for the CDR3 is TGTGCCAGCAGCAAATCGAACACCGGGGAGCTGTTTTTT. This encodes CASSKSNTGELFF.